These 21 T cell receptor beta chains came from one sample sequenced in a study of cytomegalovirus exposure and HLA in healthy donors. PCR used 60 Vbeta primers and 13 Jbeta primers. This table comes from immunoSEQ multiplex PCR, and its TCRdb copy is limited to in-frame clones, with some not included. The table records 68,000 or so clones, roughly 75% of them present only once. The sequencing sample was made of PBMCs. These receptors all stem from a woman aged 25 to 39 in good health and CMV-seronegative.

V and J are TRBV6-5 and TRBJ1-1; D not certain. The CDR3 extends over 11 amino acids. V was trimmed by 8 bases and J by 10 bases, leaving 14 bases between them. Germline assignment: CDR1 MNHEY and CDR2 SVGAGI. The CDR3 region is CASSGGRGAFF. CDR3 in DNA: TGTGCCAGCTCTGGAGGACGAGGAGCTTTCTTT.

V is TRBV7-8 and J is TRBJ1-5; D remains ambiguous. The CDR3 length is 13 residues. Per germline, CDR1 SGHVS and CDR2 FQNEAQ. V shed 2 bases and J shed 3 bases, with 5 bases lying between them. DNA of the CDR3: TGTGCCAGCAGCTTATCCTCCAATCAGCCCCAGCATTTT. This encodes CASSLSSNQPQHF.

V gene TRBV29-1 combines with J gene TRBJ1-1; D remains unclear. The CDR3 runs to 13 residues. Germline V lookup: CDR1 SQVTM, CDR2 ANQGSEA. Trimming took off 3 bases at V and 1 base at J, with 9 bases between the two ends. The CDR3 sequence is CSVEAWPNTEAFF. CDR3 in DNA: TGCAGCGTTGAGGCATGGCCGAACACTGAAGCTTTCTTT.

The rearrangement uses TRBV6-5 and TRBJ1-5; 9 positions match TRBD1. Germline lookup yields CDR1 MNHEY and CDR2 SVGAGI. Unmatched junction bases numbered 3, after V lost 2 bases and J lost 7 bases. This CDR3 is 14 amino acids long. The CDR3 protein is CASSYGTGGQPQHF. The DNA for the CDR3 is TGTGCCAGCAGTTACGGAACAGGGGGCCAGCCCCAGCATTTT.

V and J are TRBV29-1 and TRBJ1-5, with D possibly being TRBD1 (6 bases). CDR1 and CDR2 from the germline V gene are SQVTM and ANQGSEA. The CDR3 is 12 amino acids. V was cut by 6 bases and J by 3 bases, with 9 bases left in between. In DNA form, the CDR3 reads TGCAGCGTCGGACAGTACAATCAGCCCCAGCATTTT. Its translation: CSVGQYNQPQHF. Combining the CDR3 with reference TRBV29-1 and TRBJ1-5 gives the whole variable domain SAVISQKPSRDICQRGTSLTIQCQVDSQVTMMFWYRQQPGQSLTLIATANQGSEATYESGFVIDKFPISRPNLTFSTLTVSNMSPEDSSIYLCSVGQYNQPQHFGDGTRLSIL.

The chain is built from TRBV19 and TRBJ1-2, with 11 bases lining up with TRBD1. Germline V gene data show CDR1 as LNHDA and CDR2 as SQIVND (reference sequence). This CDR3 spans 13 amino acids. V trimming: 6 bases; J trimming: 6 bases; junction bases outside the gene matches: 3. CDR3 loop: CASRDRGQDGYTF. The CDR3 DNA reads TGTGCCAGTAGGGACAGGGGGCAAGATGGCTACACCTTC.

CDR3 nucleotide sequence: TGTGCCAGCAGTTCCTCGATCGGGTTCTACTTC. The encoded protein is CASSSSIGFYF. The rearrangement joins TRBV5-6 to TRBJ2-5; unclear D gene. V was cut by 5 bases and J by 14 bases, with 16 bases left in between. Germline lookup yields CDR1 SGHDT and CDR2 YYEEEE. CDR3 length: 11 residues.

This clone appeared a few times. The chain links TRBV5-6 to TRBJ1-1; no reliable D call. V was pared by 0 bases and J by 5 bases, with 8 bases between. From germline, CDR1 is SGHDT and CDR2 YYEEEE. The CDR3 spans 13 residues. The CDR3 region is CASSLGHETEAFF. The CDR3 DNA sequence: TGTGCCAGCAGCTTGGGCCATGAGACTGAAGCTTTCTTT. The variable domain in full, with the rest retrieved from reference TRBV5-6 and TRBJ1-1, is DAGVTQSPTHLIKTRGQQVTLRCSPKSGHDTVSWYQQALGQGPQFIFQYYEEEERQRGNFPDRFSGHQFPNYSSELNVNALLLGDSALYLCASSLGHETEAFFGQGTRLTVV.

The rearrangement links TRBV12-5 to TRBJ1-3; D is possibly TRBD1 (5 bases). V lost 2 bases, J lost 0 bases, and 14 bases lay in between. The CDR3 runs to 17 residues. CDR1 and CDR2 from the germline V gene are LGHNT and FRNRAP. The CDR3 DNA reads as TGTGCTAGTGGTTTGCCCCTGATGACAGACTCTGGAAACACCATATATTTT. Translation gives CASGLPLMTDSGNTIYF.

As DNA, the CDR3 is TGCGCCAGCAGCCAAGCTTCGGGGGAATCGGAGACCCAGTACTTC. Its protein product is CASSQASGESETQYF. The J gene is TRBJ2-5, the V gene TRBV4-1, with D perhaps matching TRBD2 (6 bases). The CDR3 loop spans 15 amino acids. V shed 1 base and J shed 5 bases, with 14 bases lying between them. Germline loops: CDR1 MGHRA, CDR2 YSYEKL.

This chain joins TRBV7-2 and TRBJ2-7; TRBD1 agrees at 7 bases. This CDR3 spans 15 amino acids. In germline, CDR1 is SGHTA, CDR2 FQGNSA. V lost 5 bases to trimming and J lost 0 bases; unmatched junction nucleotides: 7. This CDR3 is CASSLGTAISYEQYF. CDR3 in DNA: TGTGCCAGCAGCCTTGGGACAGCGATCTCCTACGAGCAGTACTTC.

In this sample, this clone turned up a few times. The chain links TRBV10-3 to TRBJ1-1; D uncertain. The CDR3 has 14 amino acids. Germline V lookup: CDR1 ENHRY, CDR2 SYGVKD. Trimming took off 7 bases at V and 2 bases at J, with 14 bases between the two ends. CDR3 amino acids: CAIMSGVENTEAFF. The CDR3 DNA is TGTGCCATCATGTCAGGCGTAGAAAACACTGAAGCTTTCTTT.

CDR3 sequence reads: CASSLGYPGSNQPQHF. CDR3 DNA sequence: TGTGCCAGCAGCCTGGGGTATCCGGGAAGCAATCAGCCCCAGCATTTT. The chain employs TRBV28 and TRBJ1-5, with unresolved D. The CDR3 totals 16 residues. The germline CDR1 and CDR2 sequences are MDHEN and SYDVKM. Deletions cut 6 bases from V and 1 base from J, with 16 bases between.

In this sample, this clone turned up once. This chain connects TRBV28 to TRBJ2-7; TRBD2 is a possible D gene (7 bases). The CDR3 runs 13 residues. Germline V gene sequence: CDR1 MDHEN, CDR2 SYDVKM. V shed 7 bases and J shed 4 bases, with 14 bases lying between them. CDR3: CASTRGGDYEQYF. The DNA for the CDR3 is TGTGCCAGCACGAGAGGGGGGGATTACGAGCAGTACTTC.

The J gene is TRBJ2-5, the V gene TRBV9; a weak D match, TRBD1 (5 bases). CDR3 length: 15 residues. Germline CDR1 is SGDLS and CDR2 is YYNGEE. The ends were cut back, 3 bases at V and 5 bases at J, with 17 bases in the middle. CDR3 region: CASSGSQGFGETQYF. CDR3 DNA: TGTGCCAGCAGCGGGTCGCAGGGTTTCGGGGAGACCCAGTACTTC.

The rearrangement uses TRBV5-1 and TRBJ1-5; maybe TRBD1 (5 bases). V lost 0 bases and J 7 bases, leaving 14 bases between the germline ends. CDR1 and CDR2 (germline): SGHRS, YFSETQ. The CDR3 has 15 residues. CDR3 sequence: CASSLDNAQGQPQHF. The CDR3 coding sequence is TGCGCCAGCAGCTTGGACAATGCGCAGGGCCAGCCCCAGCATTTT.

This clone came up a few times. The chain joins TRBV4-3 to TRBJ1-1; no clear D. V lost 3 bases and J 5 bases, leaving 10 bases between the germline ends. The CDR3 extends over 13 amino acids. Germline CDR1 reads LGHNA; CDR2 reads YSLEER. The CDR3 DNA is TGCGCCAGCAGCCACCGAGGAGGGACTGAAGCTTTCTTT. Translating it yields CASSHRGGTEAFF.

The chain uses TRBV4-2 and TRBJ1-5; D may be TRBD1 (5 bases). The germline V and J ends were trimmed by 0 bases and 5 bases, with 8 bases remaining between them. Germline V gene data show CDR1 as LGHNA and CDR2 as YNFKEQ. The length of the CDR3 is 14 residues. This CDR3 is CASSQDRGDQPQHF. The CDR3 DNA reads TGTGCCAGCAGCCAAGATCGGGGGGATCAGCCCCAGCATTTT.

A few counts support this clone. The chain recombines TRBV9 with TRBJ2-5; the match to TRBD1 covers 12 bases. With V trimmed by 4 bases and J by 5 bases, 6 bases remained unmatched. CDR1 is SGDLS and CDR2 is YYNGEE in the germline V gene. The CDR3 consists of 15 residues. CDR3 sequence reads: CASSMGQGAIETQYF. The CDR3 coding sequence is TGTGCCAGCAGCATGGGACAGGGGGCTATCGAGACCCAGTACTTC. Full variable domain (missing parts from reference TRBV9 and TRBJ2-5): DSGVTQTPKHLITATGQRVTLRCSPRSGDLSVYWYQQSLDQGLQFLIQYYNGEERAKGNILERFSAQQFPDLHSELNLSSLELGDSALYFCASSMGQGAIETQYFGPGTRLLVL.

This chain links TRBV29-1 with TRBJ2-3, with a weak D call TRBD1 (5 bases). Trimming shortened V by 1 base and J by 5 bases, and 10 bases separated the two germline ends. Germline CDR1 SQVTM, CDR2 ANQGSEA. The CDR3 extends over 13 amino acids. In DNA form, the CDR3 reads TGCAGCGTTGAAGGCAGGGAAGAAGATACGCAGTATTTT. It yields the protein CSVEGREEDTQYF.

This clone was counted a few times. V gene TRBV30 combines with J gene TRBJ1-2, with a weak D call TRBD1 (5 bases). In germline, CDR1 is GTSNPN, CDR2 SVGIG (reference sequence). The ends were cut back, 4 bases at V and 8 bases at J, with 17 bases in the middle. This CDR3 has 13 amino acids. The DNA for the CDR3 is TGTGCCTGGAAAGGAGGAGGGGCGCAGGGCTACACCTTC. Its translation is CAWKGGGAQGYTF.